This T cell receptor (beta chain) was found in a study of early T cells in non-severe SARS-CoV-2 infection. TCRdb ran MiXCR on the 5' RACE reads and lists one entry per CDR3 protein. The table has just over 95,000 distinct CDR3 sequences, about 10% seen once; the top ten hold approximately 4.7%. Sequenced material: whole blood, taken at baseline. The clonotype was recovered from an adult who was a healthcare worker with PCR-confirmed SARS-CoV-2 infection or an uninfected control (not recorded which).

CDR3 loop: CSATGLTPPEQFF. DNA for the CDR3: TGCAGTGCAACAGGGCTCACCCCCCCTGAGCAGTTCTTC. This chain links TRBV20-1 with TRBJ2-1; tentatively, D is TRBD1 (6 bases). V was trimmed by 6 bases and J by 9 bases, leaving 18 bases between them. The CDR3 spans 13 residues. Germline lookup yields CDR1 DFQATT and CDR2 SNEGSKA (reference sequence).